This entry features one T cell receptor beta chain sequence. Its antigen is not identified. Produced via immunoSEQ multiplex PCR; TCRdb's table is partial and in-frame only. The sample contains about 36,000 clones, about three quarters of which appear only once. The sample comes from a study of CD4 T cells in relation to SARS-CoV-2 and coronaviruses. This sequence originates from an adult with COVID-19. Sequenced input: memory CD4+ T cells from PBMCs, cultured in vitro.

The CDR3 DNA reads TGCGCCAGCAGCCAAGCGGTGGGACAGGGGGACCGAGAGACCCAGTACTTC. Its translation: CASSQAVGQGDRETQYF. The chain couples TRBV4-1 to TRBJ2-5, with 11 nucleotides matching TRBD1. CDR3 length equals 17 residues. CDR1 MGHRA and CDR2 YSYEKL come from the germline V gene. V shed 1 base, J shed 4 bases, and the junction held 8 bases outside the gene matches.